This note documents a single T cell receptor beta chain sequence. As handled by the study authors: Amplifying reference gene primers gave estimates of nucleated cell counts. Generated by immunoSEQ multiplex PCR, the TCRdb table keeps only in-frame clones and is missing some. V and J calls and clone size follow that table, whereas D and trimming were derived from the DNA. The sample has some 170,000 clones; 87% are singletons. The data are from a study of blood T cell repertoires in COVID-19. Overall study: Sites in the United States, Italy and Spain provided acute and convalescent COVID-19 samples.

Between the trimmed V and J ends, which lost 3 bases and 3 bases, there was a span of 13 bases. From germline, CDR1 is SGHDN and CDR2 FVKESK. The CDR3 has 15 residues. Individuals drawn from around 25 US areas were about 18 to 95 years old. The sample was PBMCs or T cells enriched from blood (not recorded which). The chain uses TRBV14 and TRBJ2-3, with D possibly matching TRBD2 (6 bases). The source of this sequence is a human donor with acute COVID-19. The donor label of this sample is uncertain. In nucleotides, the CDR3 is TGTGCCAGCAGCCATCTTACTAGCATTACAGATACGCAGTATTTT. The encoded protein is CASSHLTSITDTQYF.